These 28 T cell receptor beta chains share one sample of origin, sequenced in a study of shared T cell receptors in the human thymus. TCRdb's copy holds only in-frame clones and misses some; the assay was immunoSEQ multiplex PCR. Seen here are hundreds of thousands of clones, roughly 88% observed once, and the top ten hold 0.01%. The same specimen was also included in a second study, on human thymus T cells.

The material sequenced was thymocytes. These receptors originate from a boy under two years old with a congenital heart defect.

The chain is built from TRBV27 and TRBJ2-7; 7 bases line up with TRBD1. This CDR3 comprises 14 residues. CDR1 is MNHEY and CDR2 is SMNVEV in the germline V gene (reference sequence). Trimming took 6 bases from V and 2 from J; bases not matched to a gene: 7. The CDR3: CASSPTGDPYEQYF. The CDR3 DNA follows: TGTGCCAGCAGCCCTACAGGGGACCCCTACGAGCAGTACTTC.

The DNA for the CDR3 is TGTGCCATCAGTGAGCCACCGGGACTAGCGACGAATGAGCAGTTCTTC. Its translation is CAISEPPGLATNEQFF. The chain has TRBV10-3 and TRBJ2-1, with 10 bases aligning to TRBD2. This CDR3 contains 16 residues. The V segment lost 2 bases and the J segment 7 bases; nucleotides outside the gene matches: 8. Germline assignment: CDR1 ENHRY and CDR2 SYGVKD.

The rearrangement joins TRBV11-3 to TRBJ2-1; TRBD1 matches 8 bases. The length of the CDR3 is 15 residues. Trimming removed 2 bases from V and 8 bases from J; junction bases left unmatched: 8. CDR1 SGHNT and CDR2 YENEEA come from the germline V gene. CDR3 coding DNA: TGTGCCAGCAGCTTAAGACAGGGGAGGATCGATGAGCAGTTCTTC. Its translation is CASSLRQGRIDEQFF.

The chain is built from TRBV5-4 and TRBJ1-2, with D perhaps TRBD1 (5 bases). The CDR3 contains 16 residues. Germline lookup yields CDR1 SGHNT and CDR2 YYREEE (reference sequence). Trimming removed 1 base from V and 7 bases from J, with 20 bases in between. The CDR3 reads CASSLLSGGRGPGYTF. The DNA of the CDR3 is TGTGCCAGCAGCTTGCTTTCGGGGGGTAGAGGTCCTGGCTACACCTTC.

CDR3 DNA sequence: TGCAGCGTTCCTGGACAGGGGGAACGAGAGACCCAGTACTTC. Its translation: CSVPGQGERETQYF. The V and J genes are TRBV29-1 and TRBJ2-5, with 10 bases lining up with TRBD1. CDR1 is SQVTM and CDR2 is ANQGSEA in the germline V gene. This CDR3 has 14 residues. Trimming cost V 5 bases and J 4 bases; bases outside gene matches: 7.

The genes are TRBV9 and TRBJ2-3; 8 bases map to TRBD2. The CDR3 contains 15 residues. Trimming at V came to 0 bases and at J to 4 bases, leaving 4 bases not matched to a gene. Germline V CDR1 and CDR2: SGDLS, YYNGEE. The CDR3 coding sequence is TGTGCCAGCAGCGTAGGGGGGACTAGACCAGATACGCAGTATTTT. This translates into CASSVGGTRPDTQYF. The full variable domain, in which reference TRBV9 and TRBJ2-3 provide the parts outside the CDR3, is DSGVTQTPKHLITATGQRVTLRCSPRSGDLSVYWYQQSLDQGLQFLIQYYNGEERAKGNILERFSAQQFPDLHSELNLSSLELGDSALYFCASSVGGTRPDTQYFGPGTRLTVL.

J is TRBJ2-1 and V is TRBV5-1, with 12 bases aligning to TRBD2. The CDR3 consists of 14 residues. Trimming took 4 bases from V and 7 from J; bases not matched to a gene: 3. Looked up from germline, CDR1 is SGHRS and CDR2 is YFSETQ. This CDR3 is CASSRTSGENEQFF. DNA for the CDR3: TGCGCCAGCAGCCGGACTAGCGGGGAAAATGAGCAGTTCTTC.

V gene TRBV11-3 combines with J gene TRBJ2-1; 7 bases line up with TRBD2. V lost 8 bases, J lost 0 bases, and 4 bases stayed unmatched. The CDR3 is 14 amino acids. Germline loops: CDR1 SGHNT, CDR2 YENEEA. The chain's CDR3 is CASGGGSSYNEQFF. In DNA, the CDR3 is TGTGCCAGCGGGGGAGGGAGCTCCTACAATGAGCAGTTCTTC.

This clone was seen just once. The J gene is TRBJ2-4, the V gene TRBV23-1; D not certain. TRBV23-1 is identified as an open reading frame with a role that is uncertain. Trimming cost V 0 bases and J 0 bases, with 12 bases left between them. CDR3 length: 17 amino acids. This CDR3 is CASSQSVSVLAKNIQYF. The CDR3 DNA reads as TGCGCCAGCAGTCAATCGGTTTCCGTACTAGCCAAAAACATTCAGTACTTC.

V and J are TRBV19 and TRBJ2-1; 10 nucleotides align to TRBD2. V shed 5 bases and J 0 bases; nucleotides not matched to a gene: 13. Germline V gives CDR1 LNHDA, CDR2 SQIVND (reference sequence). This CDR3 is built from 19 residues. The CDR3 nucleotides are TGTGCCAGTAGTGATGGGCTAGCGGGAGCCCTTAGCTCCTACAATGAGCAGTTCTTC. Encoded protein: CASSDGLAGALSSYNEQFF.

This chain links TRBV4-3 with TRBJ1-4; 9 positions agree with TRBD1. Germline CDR1 is LGHNA and CDR2 is YSLEER. There are 17 residues in the CDR3. V was pared by 4 bases and J by 4 bases, with 10 bases of the junction left unmatched. CDR3 nucleotide sequence: TGCGCCAGCAGCCCAACTACTCCGGGACAGGGTAATGAAAAACTGTTTTTT. Protein sequence: CASSPTTPGQGNEKLFF.

This chain joins TRBV2 and TRBJ2-3, with 9 bases aligning to TRBD1. CDR1 and CDR2 (germline): SNHLY, FYNNEI. The V segment lost 6 bases and the J segment 3 bases; nucleotides outside the gene matches: 4. The CDR3 has 14 residues. CDR3 sequence (DNA): TGTGCCAGCAGCCCTGGACAGGGGACAGATACGCAGTATTTT. Encoded protein: CASSPGQGTDTQYF.

V and J are TRBV6-1 and TRBJ2-7; TRBD1 matches 7 bases. In germline, CDR1 is MNHNS, CDR2 SASEGT. CDR3 size: 17 residues. With V trimmed by 2 bases and J by 1 base, 11 bases remained unmatched. CDR3 bases: TGTGCCAGCAGTGAATTAAAAGTACAGGGGCCTTCCTACGAGCAGTACTTC. The encoded protein is CASSELKVQGPSYEQYF.

The chain carries TRBV5-8 and TRBJ1-5; D is ambiguous. This CDR3 has 14 residues. CDR1 SGHTS and CDR2 YDEGEE come from the germline V gene. Trimming cost V 4 bases and J 7 bases, with 15 bases left between them. The CDR3 is CASSAWTREQPQHF. CDR3 nucleotides: TGTGCCAGCAGCGCCTGGACTAGGGAACAGCCCCAGCATTTT.

The chain recombines TRBV6-6 with TRBJ2-7; a weak D match, TRBD2 (6 bases). Germline V gives CDR1 MNHNY, CDR2 SVGAGI (reference sequence). The CDR3 covers 14 residues. V was clipped by 3 bases and J by 5 bases, with 14 bases between them. CDR3 nucleotides: TGTGCCAGCAGTTATCGGAGGGTAGTAGACGAGCAGTACTTC. Protein sequence: CASSYRRVVDEQYF.

The chain has TRBV5-8 and TRBJ2-7; D possibly corresponds to TRBD1 (6 bases). Per germline, CDR1 SGHTS and CDR2 YDEGEE. CDR3 length: 15 amino acids. V dropped 4 bases and J dropped 2 bases, with 16 bases sitting between them. CDR3 residues: CASSQGHILTYEQYF. The CDR3 region has the DNA TGTGCCAGCAGCCAGGGACATATTTTAACCTACGAGCAGTACTTC.

V usage is TRBV30 and J usage is TRBJ2-3, with 10 nucleotides matching TRBD2. Trimming removed 1 base from V and 4 bases from J; junction bases left unmatched: 8. Germline V CDR1 and CDR2: GTSNPN, SVGIG (reference sequence). The CDR3 spans 16 residues. The DNA for the CDR3 is TGTGCCTGGAGTGCCCTGAAACTAGCGGGGTCAGATACGCAGTATTTT. Amino acid sequence: CAWSALKLAGSDTQYF.

This chain links TRBV28 with TRBJ1-5, with D unresolved. This CDR3 has 12 amino acids. Germline assignment: CDR1 MDHEN and CDR2 SYDVKM. Trimming shortened V by 4 bases and J by 6 bases, and 7 bases separated the two germline ends. The CDR3 here is CASSSEGQPQHF. The CDR3 DNA follows: TGTGCCAGCAGTTCGGAGGGTCAGCCCCAGCATTTT.

This chain connects TRBV10-2 to TRBJ2-7, with D maybe TRBD2 (6 bases). The CDR3 runs to 15 residues. V lost 2 bases and J lost 7, with 18 bases in between. Per the germline V gene, CDR1 is WSHSY and CDR2 is SAAADI. This CDR3 reads CASSEPEDYRREQYF. The CDR3 nucleotides read TGCGCCAGCAGTGAGCCGGAGGACTACCGGAGGGAGCAGTACTTC.

This chain links TRBV10-3 with TRBJ2-1, with TRBD2 identical over 12 bases. The germline CDR1 and CDR2 sequences are ENHRY and SYGVKD. The CDR3 is made up of 19 amino acids. Trimming removed 4 bases from V and 3 bases from J; junction bases left unmatched: 13. Written as DNA, the CDR3 is TGTGCCATCAGTGTCCCCCTTATGACTAGCGGGAGTATCTACAATGAGCAGTTCTTC. Residues: CAISVPLMTSGSIYNEQFF.

The chain carries TRBV10-3 and TRBJ2-3; 11 bases are a match to TRBD1. The CDR3 is 14 amino acids. Germline CDR1 is ENHRY and CDR2 is SYGVKD. Losses at the gene ends were 6 bases for V and 6 bases for J; bases not matched to a gene: 5. For the CDR3, the DNA is TGTGCCATCAGCTCCGGGACAGGGGGGGATACGCAGTATTTT. Protein sequence: CAISSGTGGDTQYF.

The chain joins TRBV28 to TRBJ2-1; 13 bases line up with TRBD2. The CDR3 contains 18 residues. CDR1 and CDR2 (germline): MDHEN, SYDVKM. Germline trimming cut 6 bases from V and 5 bases from J; bases unmatched to any gene: 13. CDR3 protein: CASRARTSGRYANNEQFF. CDR3 in DNA: TGTGCCAGCAGGGCCAGGACTAGCGGGAGATACGCAAACAATGAGCAGTTCTTC.

The chain carries TRBV4-3 and TRBJ2-2; 12 bases fit TRBD1. Trimming at V came to 3 bases and at J to 1 base, leaving 6 bases not matched to a gene. There are 18 residues in the CDR3. Germline CDR1 reads LGHNA; CDR2 reads YSLEER. CDR3 sequence reads: CASSHLGDRGRNTGELFF. The DNA for the CDR3 is TGCGCCAGCAGCCACCTAGGGGACAGGGGGCGGAACACCGGGGAGCTGTTTTTT.

The genes are TRBV28 and TRBJ1-1; possibly TRBD1 for D (6 bases). This CDR3 is 15 amino acids long. Trimming took off 1 base at V and 1 base at J, with 10 bases between the two ends. Germline loops: CDR1 MDHEN, CDR2 SYDVKM. In DNA form, the CDR3 reads TGTGCCAGCAGTTTATTACAGGGCCAGAACACTGAAGCTTTCTTT. This encodes CASSLLQGQNTEAFF. Filled out from reference TRBV28 and TRBJ1-1, the complete variable domain reads DVKVTQSSRYLVKRTGEKVFLECVQDMDHENMFWYRQDPGLGLRLIYFSYDVKMKEKGDIPEGYSVSREKKERFSLILESASTNQTSMYLCASSLLQGQNTEAFFGQGTRLTVV.

The chain employs TRBV2 and TRBJ2-1; TRBD2 agrees at 11 bases. V dropped 3 bases and J dropped 8; count of bases not matched to a gene: 9. This CDR3 has 16 amino acids. Germline lookup yields CDR1 SNHLY and CDR2 FYNNEI. CDR3 DNA sequence: TGTGCCAGCAGTGACTCCGTTACTAGCGGGAGCGATGAGCAGTTCTTC. This sequence encodes CASSDSVTSGSDEQFF.

V usage is TRBV5-5 and J usage is TRBJ2-1, with 8 positions matching TRBD2. The length of the CDR3 is 16 residues. The J segment lost 1 base and the V segment lost 0 bases, leaving 3 bases of the junction unmatched. Looked up from germline, CDR1 is SGHKS and CDR2 is YYEKEE (reference sequence). CDR3 sequence: CASSLVTGGSYNEQFF. The CDR3 DNA is TGTGCCAGCAGCTTGGTTACGGGAGGGTCCTACAATGAGCAGTTCTTC.

The V and J genes are TRBV5-1 and TRBJ1-3, with D hard to call. CDR1 SGHRS and CDR2 YFSETQ come from the germline V gene. The CDR3 runs to 16 residues. V lost 1 base, J lost 0 bases, and 11 bases lay in between. The CDR3 loop reads CASSLWAARSGNTIYF. CDR3 nucleotides: TGCGCCAGCAGCTTGTGGGCCGCTCGCTCTGGAAACACCATATATTTT.

V gene TRBV2 combines with J gene TRBJ2-1; 8 bases are shared with TRBD1. This CDR3 has 15 amino acids. V shed 4 bases, J shed 4 bases, and the junction held 6 bases outside the gene matches. Per the germline V gene, CDR1 is SNHLY and CDR2 is FYNNEI. CDR3: CASSVCGTGYNEQFF. CDR3 nucleotides: TGTGCCAGCAGTGTATGTGGGACAGGTTACAATGAGCAGTTCTTC. The whole variable domain, remainder taken from reference TRBV2 and TRBJ2-1, is EPEVTQTPSHQVTQMGQEVILRCVPISNHLYFYWYRQILGQKVEFLVSFYNNEISEKSEIFDDQFSVERPDGSNFTLKIRSTKLEDSAMYFCASSVCGTGYNEQFFGPGTRLTVL.